The 3 T cell receptor beta chains in this list originate from one sample, sequenced in a study of blood T cell repertoires in COVID-19. Measured with immunoSEQ multiplex PCR; TCRdb has only the in-frame clones, and not every one. This table holds over 150,000 clones, less than 95% found once. Material: peripheral blood. The source of these receptors is a man younger than 45 with COVID-19, enrolled during active disease.

The count of this clone is one. The chain combines TRBV9 with TRBJ1-2; D is uncertain. This CDR3 region has 14 residues. The V gene's germline CDR1 is SGDLS and CDR2 YYNGEE. Trimming shortened V by 0 bases and J by 4 bases, and 10 bases separated the two germline ends. CDR3 in DNA: TGTGCCAGCAGCGTAGGGGGAACTAGCTATGGCTACACCTTC. This translates into CASSVGGTSYGYTF.

The V and J genes are TRBV27 and TRBJ2-1; 8 positions agree with TRBD2. The V gene end was trimmed by 5 bases and the J gene end by 6 bases; junction bases not matched to a gene: 9. The CDR3 loop spans 15 amino acids. Germline assignment: CDR1 MNHEY and CDR2 SMNVEV (reference sequence). CDR3 loop: CASSPTGGGFNEQFF. The DNA of the CDR3 is TGTGCCAGCAGTCCAACCGGGGGGGGGTTCAATGAGCAGTTCTTC.

The chain couples TRBV5-1 to TRBJ2-5, with 8 bases matching TRBD2. The CDR3 length is 14 residues. Germline V gene lookup returns CDR1 SGHRS and CDR2 YFSETQ. With V trimmed by 9 bases and J by 1 base, 8 bases remained unmatched. In DNA, the CDR3 is TGCGCCACCTCCAGCGGGGGCCCCCAAGAGACCCAGTACTTC. Translated, it gives CATSSGGPQETQYF.